The sequence of this TCR beta chain was determined in a study of CD8 T cells in ankylosing spondylitis. Study-wide results and caveats: For ankylosing spondylitis blood, a TCR beta motif of 8 or 9 highly homologous variants appeared characteristic.

This clonotype was seen only a few times. The antigen remains unidentified. TCR beta libraries were made by quantitative 5'-RACE with molecular barcodes. TCRdb reprocessed the 5' RACE reads via MiXCR and lists one record per CDR3 protein. Of under 950,000 distinct CDR3 sequences in the sample, around 17% were seen once. The CDR3 is made up of 17 amino acids. Germline V gene sequence: CDR1 MGHRA, CDR2 YSYEKL. Trimming took off 1 base at V and 6 bases at J, with 21 bases between the two ends. The sequence derives from a male donor with ankylosing spondylitis. Input material: blood, either unsorted or a sorted T cell fraction (not recorded which). The V call is TRBV4-1, the J call TRBJ1-1, with D possibly TRBD1 on 5 matching bases. The CDR3 sequence: CASSQGEGRAVFAEAFF. The CDR3 nucleotides are TGCGCCAGCAGCCAAGGCGAAGGCAGGGCGGTTTTCGCTGAAGCTTTCTTT.